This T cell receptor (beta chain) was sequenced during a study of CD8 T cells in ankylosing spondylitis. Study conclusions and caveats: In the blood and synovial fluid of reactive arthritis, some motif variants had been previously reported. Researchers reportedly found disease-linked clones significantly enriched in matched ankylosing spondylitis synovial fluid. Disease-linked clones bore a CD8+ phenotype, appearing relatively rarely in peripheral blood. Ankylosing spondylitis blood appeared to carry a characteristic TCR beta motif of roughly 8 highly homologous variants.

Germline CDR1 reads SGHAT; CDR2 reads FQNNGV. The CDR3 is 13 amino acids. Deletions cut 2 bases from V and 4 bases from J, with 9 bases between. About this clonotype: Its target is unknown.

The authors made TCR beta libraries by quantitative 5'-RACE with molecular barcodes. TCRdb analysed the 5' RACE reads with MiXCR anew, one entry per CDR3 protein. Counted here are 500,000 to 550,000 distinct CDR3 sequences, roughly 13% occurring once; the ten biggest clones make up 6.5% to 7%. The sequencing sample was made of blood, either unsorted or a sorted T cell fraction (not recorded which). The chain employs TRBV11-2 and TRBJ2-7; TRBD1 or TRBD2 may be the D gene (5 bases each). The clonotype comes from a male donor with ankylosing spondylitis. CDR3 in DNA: TGTGCCAGCAGCTTACCGGGGCAATACGAGCAGTACTTC. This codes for CASSLPGQYEQYF.